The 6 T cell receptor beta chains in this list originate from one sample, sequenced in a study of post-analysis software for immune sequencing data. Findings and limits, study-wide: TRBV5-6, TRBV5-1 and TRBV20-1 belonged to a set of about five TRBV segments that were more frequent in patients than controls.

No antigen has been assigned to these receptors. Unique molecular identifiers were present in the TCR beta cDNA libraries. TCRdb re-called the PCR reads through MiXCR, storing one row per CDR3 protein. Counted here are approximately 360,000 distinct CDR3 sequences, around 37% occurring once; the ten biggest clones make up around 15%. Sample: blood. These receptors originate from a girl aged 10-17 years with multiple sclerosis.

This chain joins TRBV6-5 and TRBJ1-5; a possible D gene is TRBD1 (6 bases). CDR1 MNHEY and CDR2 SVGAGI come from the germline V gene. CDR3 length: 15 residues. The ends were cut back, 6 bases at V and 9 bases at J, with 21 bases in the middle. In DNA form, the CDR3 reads TGTGCCAGCAGGGGCCGGGACACGGGGAGGGGGCCCCAGCATTTT. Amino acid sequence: CASRGRDTGRGPQHF.

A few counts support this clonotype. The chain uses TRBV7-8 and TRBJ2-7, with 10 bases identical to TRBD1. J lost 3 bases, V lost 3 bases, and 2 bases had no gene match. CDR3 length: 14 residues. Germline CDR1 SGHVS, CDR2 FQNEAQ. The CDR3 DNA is TGTGCCAGCAGCTTTGGGGACAGGGGCTACGAGCAGTACTTC. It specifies CASSFGDRGYEQYF.

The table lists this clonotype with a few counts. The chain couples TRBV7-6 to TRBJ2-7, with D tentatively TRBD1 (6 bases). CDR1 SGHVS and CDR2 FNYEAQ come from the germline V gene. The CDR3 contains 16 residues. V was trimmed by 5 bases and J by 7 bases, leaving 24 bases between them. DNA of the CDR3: TGTGCCAGCAGCCTTCAGACAGGCCGGGATATTAGGGAGCAGTACTTC. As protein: CASSLQTGRDIREQYF.

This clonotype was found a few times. The CDR3 sequence: CASSYRGIGDTQYF. The CDR3 region has the DNA TGTGCCAGCAGCTACAGGGGCATTGGAGATACGCAGTATTTT. The V gene is TRBV12-3 or TRBV12-4, the J gene TRBJ2-3, with 7 bases fitting TRBD1. The V gene end was trimmed by 6 bases and the J gene end by 5 bases; junction bases not matched to a gene: 8. The CDR3 covers 14 residues.

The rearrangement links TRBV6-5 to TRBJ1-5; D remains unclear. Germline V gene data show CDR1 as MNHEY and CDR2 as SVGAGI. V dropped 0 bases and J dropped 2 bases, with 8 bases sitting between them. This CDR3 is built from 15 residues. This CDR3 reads CASSYSVGGNQPQHF. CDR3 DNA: TGTGCCAGCAGTTACTCGGTCGGCGGCAATCAGCCCCAGCATTTT.

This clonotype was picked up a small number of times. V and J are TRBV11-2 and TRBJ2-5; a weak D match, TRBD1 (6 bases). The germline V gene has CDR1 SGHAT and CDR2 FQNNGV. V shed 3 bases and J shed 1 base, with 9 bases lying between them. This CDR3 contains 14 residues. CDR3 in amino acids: CASSFQGLQETQYF. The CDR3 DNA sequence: TGTGCCAGCAGCTTCCAGGGGCTCCAAGAGACCCAGTACTTC.